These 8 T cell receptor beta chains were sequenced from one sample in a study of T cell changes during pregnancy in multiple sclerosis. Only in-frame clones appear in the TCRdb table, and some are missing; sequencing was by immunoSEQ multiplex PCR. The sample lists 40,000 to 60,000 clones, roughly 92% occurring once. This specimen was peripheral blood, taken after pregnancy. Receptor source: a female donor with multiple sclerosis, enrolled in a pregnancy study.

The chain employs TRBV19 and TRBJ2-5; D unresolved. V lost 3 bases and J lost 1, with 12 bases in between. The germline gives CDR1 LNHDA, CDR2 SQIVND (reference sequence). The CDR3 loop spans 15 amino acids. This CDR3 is CASSIGGRPQETQYF. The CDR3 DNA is TGTGCCAGTAGTATTGGCGGTAGACCCCAAGAGACCCAGTACTTC.

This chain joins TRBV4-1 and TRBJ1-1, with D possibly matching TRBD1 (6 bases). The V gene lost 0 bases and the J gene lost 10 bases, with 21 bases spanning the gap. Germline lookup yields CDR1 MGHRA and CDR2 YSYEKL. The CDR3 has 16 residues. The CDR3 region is CASSQEPGTPPLRAFF. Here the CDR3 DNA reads TGCGCCAGCAGCCAAGAGCCCGGGACACCTCCGCTGAGAGCTTTCTTT.

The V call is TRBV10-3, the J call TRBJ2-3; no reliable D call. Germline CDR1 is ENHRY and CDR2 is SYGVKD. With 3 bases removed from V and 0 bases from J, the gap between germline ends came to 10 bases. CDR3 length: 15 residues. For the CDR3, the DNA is TGTGCCATCAGTGAAAGCATAACTAGCACAGATACGCAGTATTTT. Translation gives CAISESITSTDTQYF.

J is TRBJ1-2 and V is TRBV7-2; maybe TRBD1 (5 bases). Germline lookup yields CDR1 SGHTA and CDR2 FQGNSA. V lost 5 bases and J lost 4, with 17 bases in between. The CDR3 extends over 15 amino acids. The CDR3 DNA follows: TGTGCCAGCAGCCCGCCTGGAGGGGCGGGCTATGGCTACACCTTC. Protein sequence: CASSPPGGAGYGYTF.

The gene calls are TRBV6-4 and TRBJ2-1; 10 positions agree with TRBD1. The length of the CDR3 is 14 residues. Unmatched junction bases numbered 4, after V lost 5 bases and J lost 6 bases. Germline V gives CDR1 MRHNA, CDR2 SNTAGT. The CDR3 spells CASSPRTGGNEQFF. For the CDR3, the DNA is TGTGCCAGCAGTCCGAGGACAGGGGGCAATGAGCAGTTCTTC.

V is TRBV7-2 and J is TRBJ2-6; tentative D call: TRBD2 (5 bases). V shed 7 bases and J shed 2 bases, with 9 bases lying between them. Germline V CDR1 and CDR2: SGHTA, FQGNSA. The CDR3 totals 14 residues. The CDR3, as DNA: TGTGCCAGCAACCCCGGGACTGGGGCCAACGTCCTGACTTTC. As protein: CASNPGTGANVLTF.

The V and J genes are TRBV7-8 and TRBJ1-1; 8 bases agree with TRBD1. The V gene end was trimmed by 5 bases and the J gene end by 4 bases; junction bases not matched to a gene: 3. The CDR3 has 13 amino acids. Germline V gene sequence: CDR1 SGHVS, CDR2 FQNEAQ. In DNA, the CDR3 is TGTGCCAGCAGCCTCGGACAGGGCACTGAAGCTTTCTTT. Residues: CASSLGQGTEAFF.

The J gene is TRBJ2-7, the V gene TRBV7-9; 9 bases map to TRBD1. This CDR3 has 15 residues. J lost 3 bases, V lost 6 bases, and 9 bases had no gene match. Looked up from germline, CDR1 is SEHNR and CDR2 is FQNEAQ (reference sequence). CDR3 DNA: TGTGCCAGCAGGCCCACAGGGGGCGTCGGCTACGAGCAGTACTTC. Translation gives CASRPTGGVGYEQYF.